These 18 T cell receptor beta chains were sequenced from one sample in a study of T cells in Graves' hyperthyroidism and ophthalmopathy. It was RNA transcripts that yielded the amplified TCR beta CDR3 regions. Researchers ran a first-round RT-PCR on the TCR CDR3 using the HTBI primer set. MiXCR, run by TCRdb on the multiplex PCR reads, gives a single entry per CDR3 protein. Counted here are around 420,000 distinct CDR3 sequences, roughly 13% occurring once; the ten biggest clones make up 5% to 6%. The specimen sequenced was blood. Receptors originate from a woman aged 18-35 years with Graves' hyperthyroidism.

This clonotype was detected ten times or more. V and J are TRBV29-1 and TRBJ1-2, with TRBD1 as a possible D gene (5 bases). V was pared by 4 bases and J by 0 bases, with 9 bases between. The V gene's germline CDR1 is SQVTM and CDR2 ANQGSEA. CDR3 length: 13 residues. This chain's CDR3 is CSVGQRANYGYTF. CDR3 coding DNA: TGCAGCGTTGGACAGCGAGCTAACTATGGCTACACCTTC.

A note on this clonotype: A read error may be the cause here, since a much bigger clone is one base away. The V gene is TRBV28, the J gene TRBJ1-1; 9 bases align to TRBD1. V shed 5 bases and J 4 bases; nucleotides not matched to a gene: 14. This CDR3 has 17 residues. From germline, CDR1 is MDHEN and CDR2 SYDVKM. The CDR3 is CASSPPTGTGSGTEAFF. In DNA form, the CDR3 reads TGTGCCAGCAGTCCCCCGACCGGGACAGGGTCGGGCACTGAAGCTTTCTTT. The full variable domain, rest sourced from reference TRBV28 and TRBJ1-1, is DVKVTQSSRYLVKRTGEKVFLECVQDMDHENMFWYRQDPGLGLRLIYFSYDVKMKEKGDIPEGYSVSREKKERFSLILESASTNQTSMYLCASSPPTGTGSGTEAFFGQGTRLTVV.

The J gene is TRBJ1-3, the V gene TRBV5-6, with a tentative D call TRBD1 (6 bases). With 0 bases removed from V and 4 bases from J, the gap between germline ends came to 20 bases. From germline, CDR1 is SGHDT and CDR2 YYEEEE. The CDR3 has 18 residues. CDR3 amino acids: CASSLALILQGRGNTIYF. DNA of the CDR3: TGTGCCAGCAGCTTGGCCCTTATTCTTCAGGGGCGCGGAAACACCATATATTTT.

This chain joins TRBV9 and TRBJ1-5, with a weak D call TRBD1 (5 bases). The CDR3 has 19 amino acids. V dropped 0 bases and J dropped 4 bases, with 23 bases sitting between them. Germline-derived CDR1 and CDR2 are SGDLS and YYNGEE. CDR3 bases: TGTGCCAGCAGCGTAGCCAGCTGGGGGAGGTTGGGGGATAATCAGCCCCAGCATTTT. As protein: CASSVASWGRLGDNQPQHF.

The chain has TRBV20-1 and TRBJ2-7; 7 bases align to TRBD2. Germline V CDR1 and CDR2: DFQATT, SNEGSKA (reference sequence). V lost 1 base and J lost 2; bases outside the gene matches: 11. This CDR3 spans 16 amino acids. CDR3 sequence (DNA): TGCAGTGCTAGAGGGCTAGCGGAGTTAGGGCCCTACGAGCAGTACTTC. It codes for CSARGLAELGPYEQYF.

This clonotype was counted ten times or more. This chain connects TRBV20-1 to TRBJ2-7, with 9 bases identical to TRBD2. The V gene end was trimmed by 1 base and the J gene end by 2 bases; junction bases not matched to a gene: 6. Germline loops: CDR1 DFQATT, CDR2 SNEGSKA (reference sequence). The CDR3 runs 15 residues. The CDR3 nucleotides read TGCAGTGCTAGAGCGTCTAGCGGGGCGCCCTACGAGCAGTACTTC. Protein sequence: CSARASSGAPYEQYF.

This clonotype has ten or more counts. The chain employs TRBV20-1 and TRBJ2-5; D gene ambiguous. The ends were cut back, 3 bases at V and 0 bases at J, with 11 bases in the middle. CDR3 length: 14 residues. Germline CDR1 is DFQATT and CDR2 is SNEGSKA (reference sequence). The CDR3: CSASYVQNQETQYF. CDR3 sequence (DNA): TGCAGTGCTAGTTACGTACAAAACCAAGAGACCCAGTACTTC.

In this sample, this clonotype turned up many times. The chain couples TRBV20-1 to TRBJ2-1; 8 bases line up with TRBD2. Per germline, CDR1 DFQATT and CDR2 SNEGSKA (reference sequence). The CDR3 is made up of 14 amino acids. V shed 5 bases, J shed 6 bases, and the junction held 9 bases outside the gene matches. The CDR3 reads CSALTGREVNEQFF. Here the CDR3 DNA reads TGCAGTGCTCTAACCGGGCGGGAGGTCAATGAGCAGTTCTTC.

The gene calls are TRBV20-1 and TRBJ2-1; possible D gene TRBD2, 6 bases. The CDR3 runs 17 residues. The germline V gene encodes CDR1 DFQATT and CDR2 SNEGSKA (reference sequence). V shed 0 bases and J shed 0 bases, with 15 bases lying between them. The CDR3 loop is CSARDSGGASSYNEQFF. The DNA of the CDR3 is TGCAGTGCTAGAGATAGTGGCGGGGCCTCCTCCTACAATGAGCAGTTCTTC.

The table lists this clonotype with many counts. J is TRBJ2-3 and V is TRBV11-2; D is unclear. This CDR3 has 15 residues. Germline CDR1 is SGHAT and CDR2 is FQNNGV. Trimming cost V 1 base and J 2 bases, with 10 bases left between them. The CDR3 DNA is TGTGCCAGCAGCTTAGTATTCGGAACCACAGATACGCAGTATTTT. Residues: CASSLVFGTTDTQYF.

This clonotype was seen at least ten times. The V and J genes are TRBV7-6 and TRBJ1-1; TRBD1 is a possible D gene (5 bases). Germline assignment: CDR1 SGHVS and CDR2 FNYEAQ. V was trimmed by 2 bases and J by 5 bases, leaving 9 bases between them. The CDR3 spans 13 residues. This CDR3 reads CASSLMGRTEAFF. DNA for the CDR3: TGTGCCAGCAGCTTAATGGGGCGGACTGAAGCTTTCTTT. Combining the CDR3 with reference TRBV7-6 and TRBJ1-1 gives the whole variable domain GAGVSQSPRYKVTKRGQDVALRCDPISGHVSLYWYRQALGQGPEFLTYFNYEAQQDKSGLPNDRFSAERPEGSISTLTIQRTEQRDSAMYRCASSLMGRTEAFFGQGTRLTVV.

V usage is TRBV27 and J usage is TRBJ2-2; D is undetermined. The CDR3 extends over 17 amino acids. Germline CDR1 is MNHEY and CDR2 is SMNVEV (reference sequence). With 6 bases removed from V and 3 bases from J, the gap between germline ends came to 20 bases. As DNA, the CDR3 is TGTGCCAGCAGAAGCCAGAAAGTCGGAGTGGACACCGGGGAGCTGTTTTTT. Residues: CASRSQKVGVDTGELFF.

This clonotype was found many times. The V call is TRBV30, the J call TRBJ2-7, with 10 bases lining up with TRBD2. Germline CDR1 reads GTSNPN; CDR2 reads SVGIG (reference sequence). The CDR3 is 16 residues long. V was pared by 0 bases and J by 5 bases, with 10 bases of the junction left unmatched. The CDR3 sequence is CAWSVLASGSTNEQYF. CDR3 in DNA: TGTGCCTGGAGTGTACTCGCTAGCGGGAGTACTAACGAGCAGTACTTC. Supplemented by reference TRBV30 and TRBJ2-7, the full variable domain reads SQTIHQWPATLVQPVGSPLSLECTVEGTSNPNLYWYRQAAGRGLQLLFYSVGIGQISSEVPQNLSASRPQDRQFILSSKKLLLSDSGFYLCAWSVLASGSTNEQYFGPGTRLTVT.

Ten or more counts support this clonotype. J is TRBJ2-5 and V is TRBV12-3 or TRBV12-4, with 7 bases fitting TRBD2. Trimming cost V 5 bases and J 1 base; bases outside gene matches: 4. The CDR3 totals 14 residues. The CDR3 DNA is TGTGCCAGCAGTACCGGGGGGTTCCAAGAGACCCAGTACTTC. It yields the protein CASSTGGFQETQYF.

This clonotype came up many times. The rearrangement joins TRBV18 to TRBJ2-3, with D possibly TRBD2 on 5 matching bases. Trimming removed 1 base at V and 3 bases at J, with 11 bases between. CDR3 size: 15 residues. CDR1 KGHSH and CDR2 LQKENI come from the germline V gene. The CDR3 reads CASSPQRLATDTQYF. The CDR3, as DNA: TGTGCCAGCTCACCACAACGGCTAGCTACAGATACGCAGTATTTT. Variable domain in full (rest from reference TRBV18 and TRBJ2-3): NAGVMQNPRHLVRRRGQEARLRCSPMKGHSHVYWYRQLPEEGLKFMVYLQKENIIDESGMPKERFSAEFPKEGPSILRIQQVVRGDSAAYFCASSPQRLATDTQYFGPGTRLTVL.

In this sample, this clonotype turned up a few times. The gene calls are TRBV14 and TRBJ2-5; 11 bases line up with TRBD1. Unmatched junction bases numbered 3, after V lost 2 bases and J lost 4 bases. The germline V gene has CDR1 SGHDN and CDR2 FVKESK. The CDR3 covers 15 residues. CDR3 coding DNA: TGTGCCAGCAGCCAATGGACAGGGGGCGGAGAGACCCAGTACTTC. It specifies CASSQWTGGGETQYF.

In its sample, this clonotype was seen many times. V usage is TRBV20-1 and J usage is TRBJ1-1; D not certain. Germline V gives CDR1 DFQATT, CDR2 SNEGSKA (reference sequence). This CDR3 is 16 amino acids long. V dropped 0 bases and J dropped 0 bases, with 14 bases sitting between them. The CDR3 region is CSARDSQATLNTEAFF. In nucleotides, the CDR3 is TGCAGTGCTAGAGATAGCCAAGCTACCCTGAACACTGAAGCTTTCTTT.

This clonotype was observed a few times. This sequence joins TRBV5-1 and TRBJ1-2, with 8 positions matching TRBD1. This CDR3 has 12 amino acids. Germline CDR1 SGHRS, CDR2 YFSETQ. V shed 4 bases, J shed 8 bases, and the junction held 4 bases outside the gene matches. The CDR3 spells CASSPTGVGYTF. CDR3 nucleotides: TGCGCCAGCAGCCCGACAGGGGTCGGCTACACCTTC.